The rows below give T cell receptor beta chains drawn from one sample of a study of shared clonotypes between healthy human individuals. Profiled with immunoSEQ multiplex PCR; TCRdb holds only in-frame clones, not every one. The sample lists around 580,000 clones, roughly 98% seen once, with approximately 0.3% in the top ten. The sequencing input was naive CD8+ T cells sorted from blood. Every receptor here comes from a man aged 25-40 years in good health. CDR3s include the opening cysteine and the closing phenylalanine or tryptophan. The D gene is left open where the match is weak. The size field is filled for only some rows; it gives once, few, many or a size class.

D gene	V gene	clone size	J gene	CDR3 DNA	CDR3 protein
TRBD2	TRBV5-1	.	TRBJ2-7	TGCGCCAGCAGCTTCGAGTCCGGGGGGGTCTACGAGCAGTACTTC	CASSFESGGVYEQYF
.	TRBV7-2	.	TRBJ2-2	TGTGCCAGCAGCTTAGTTAGCGACGGGGAGCTGTTTTTT	CASSLVSDGELFF
.	TRBV10-3	.	TRBJ1-5	TGTGCCATCAGTGATCCGACGGTGGATCAGCCCCAGCATTTT	CAISDPTVDQPQHF
.	TRBV27	.	TRBJ2-7	TGTGCCAGCAGTTTATCAGGCGGGGAAGTTTTCTACGAGCAGTACTTC	CASSLSGGEVFYEQYF
.	TRBV7-9	.	TRBJ1-1	TGTGCCAGCAGCTTATCCCCCCAAAGGGATAACACTGAAGCTTTCTTT	CASSLSPQRDNTEAFF
.	TRBV5-5	.	TRBJ2-1	TGTGCCAGCAGCTTGCTGGGCAATGAGCAGTTCTTC	CASSLLGNEQFF
.	TRBV27	.	TRBJ1-3	TGTGCCAGCAGACCGGACCCTAGCTCTGGAAACACCATATATTTT	CASRPDPSSGNTIYF
.	TRBV2	.	TRBJ1-1	TGTGCCAGCAGTGAAGACTGGGCCACTGAAGCTTTCTTT	CASSEDWATEAFF
.	TRBV6-5	.	TRBJ2-2	TGTGCCAGCAGTTACGGACTAAACACCGGGGAGCTGTTTTTT	CASSYGLNTGELFF
TRBD2	TRBV14	.	TRBJ2-5	TGTGCCAGCAGCCAAGATTCCCGACTAGCGGTTAACCAAGAGACCCAGTACTTC	CASSQDSRLAVNQETQYF
.	TRBV7-9	.	TRBJ2-7	TGTGCCACCGAGGGGGGTGCATACTACGAGCAGTACTTC	CATEGGAYYEQYF
TRBD1	TRBV7-9	.	TRBJ2-4	TGTGCCAGCAGCTTTCCGACAGGGTCTCTAGCCAAAAACATTCAGTACTTC	CASSFPTGSLAKNIQYF
.	TRBV4-1	.	TRBJ2-7	TGCGCCAGCAGCCCCGAAGGTTCCTCGGGACACCAGTACGAGCAGTACTTC	CASSPEGSSGHQYEQYF
TRBD2	TRBV5-1	.	TRBJ2-5	TGCGCCAGCAGCTTGGCCTTGGGACTAAACGGAGAGACCCAGTACTTC	CASSLALGLNGETQYF
.	TRBV4-3	.	TRBJ2-7	TGCGCCAGCAGCCAAGATCGGCAGGGGATCTACGAGCAGTACTTC	CASSQDRQGIYEQYF
.	TRBV10-3	once	TRBJ1-2	TGTGCCATCAGGGTTGAGGACTTCTATGGCTACACCTTC	CAIRVEDFYGYTF
.	TRBV4-3	.	TRBJ2-3	TGCGCCAGCAGCCAAGATCCCGCTAGCACAGATACGCAGTATTTT	CASSQDPASTDTQYF
TRBD2	TRBV11-2	.	TRBJ2-5	TGTGCCAGCAGCCCACTAGGGAGGGAAGAGACCCAGTACTTC	CASSPLGREETQYF
.	TRBV29-1	.	TRBJ2-1	TGCAGCGTGTTTGGGTGGGAGGAGAACAATGAGCAGTTCTTC	CSVFGWEENNEQFF
.	TRBV28	.	TRBJ2-1	TGTGCCAGCAGTTTCAGACAGAGCTCCTACAATGAGCAGTTCTTC	CASSFRQSSYNEQFF
TRBD2	TRBV15	.	TRBJ2-3	TGTGCCACCAGCAGACCGGGACTAGCGGGGTTCGAGGCAGATACGCAGTATTTT	CATSRPGLAGFEADTQYF
.	TRBV11-2	.	TRBJ1-1	TGTGCCAGCAGCTCCCCGGACAGCTGGCCCCGTAACACTGAAGCTTTCTTT	CASSSPDSWPRNTEAFF